A selection of T cell receptor beta chains follows, all from one sample in a study of lymphopenia after photon versus proton radiotherapy. Some clones are missing from TCRdb's copy, which holds only in-frame ones; the method was immunoSEQ multiplex PCR. The sample yields approximately 150,000 clones, around nine tenths seen once. Specimen: peripheral blood, collected from a patient treated with photon-based radiotherapy. The receptors were gathered from a man over 45 with gastric cancer. Each CDR3 is given with its conserved first and last residue. A D gene is named only where the DNA matches it firmly. Clone size is shown for a subset of rows, as once, few, many or a class of expanded clone.

J gene: TRBJ1-3; V gene: TRBV6-5; clone size: .; D gene: .; CDR3 protein: CASSLLSSGNTIYF; CDR3 DNA: TGTGCCAGCAGTTTACTGAGCTCTGGAAACACCATATATTTT
J gene: TRBJ2-7; V gene: TRBV11-2; clone size: .; D gene: .; CDR3 protein: CASSITGYGAYEQYF; CDR3 DNA: TGTGCCAGCAGCATTACAGGGTATGGGGCCTACGAGCAGTACTTC
J gene: TRBJ1-2; V gene: TRBV5-1; clone size: .; D gene: TRBD1; CDR3 protein: CASSNPTGSNGGYTF; CDR3 DNA: TGCGCCAGCAGCAACCCGACAGGGTCTAATGGCGGCTACACCTTC
J gene: TRBJ1-2; V gene: TRBV27; clone size: .; D gene: .; CDR3 protein: CASSFVGTNPEKYGYTF; CDR3 DNA: TGTGCCAGCAGTTTTGTCGGGACGAATCCGGAAAAATATGGCTACACCTTC
J gene: TRBJ2-7; V gene: TRBV5-1; clone size: .; D gene: TRBD1; CDR3 protein: CASSPVGGTGAYEQYF; CDR3 DNA: TGCGCCAGCAGTCCTGTCGGGGGGACAGGGGCTTACGAGCAGTACTTC
J gene: TRBJ1-5; V gene: TRBV18; clone size: few; D gene: .; CDR3 protein: CASSPDSFSNQPQHF; CDR3 DNA: TGTGCCAGCTCACCGGACAGTTTTAGCAATCAGCCCCAGCATTTT
J gene: TRBJ1-2; V gene: TRBV6-5; clone size: .; D gene: .; CDR3 protein: CASTSGRQIGYGYTF; CDR3 DNA: TGTGCCAGCACAAGCGGACGACAAATCGGCTATGGCTACACCTTC
J gene: TRBJ1-1; V gene: TRBV10-3; clone size: .; D gene: TRBD1; CDR3 protein: CAIRTGVNMNTEAFF; CDR3 DNA: TGTGCCATCAGGACAGGGGTCAATATGAACACTGAAGCTTTCTTT
J gene: TRBJ1-1; V gene: TRBV7-2; clone size: .; D gene: .; CDR3 protein: CASSPGQMNTEAFF; CDR3 DNA: TGTGCCAGCAGCCCCGGACAGATGAACACTGAAGCTTTCTTT
J gene: TRBJ2-5; V gene: TRBV15; clone size: .; D gene: TRBD1; CDR3 protein: CATSRDGQATGVETQYF; CDR3 DNA: TGTGCCACCAGCAGAGACGGACAGGCGACAGGGGTCGAGACCCAGTACTTC
J gene: TRBJ1-1; V gene: TRBV4-1; clone size: .; D gene: .; CDR3 protein: CASNPNPANTEAFF; CDR3 DNA: TGCGCCAGCAACCCTAACCCAGCGAACACTGAAGCTTTCTTT
J gene: TRBJ2-3; V gene: TRBV11-3; clone size: .; D gene: TRBD2; CDR3 protein: CASSPGWTSGSIADTQYF; CDR3 DNA: TGTGCCAGCAGCCCAGGGTGGACTAGCGGGAGTATAGCAGATACGCAGTATTTT
J gene: TRBJ1-5; V gene: TRBV19; clone size: .; D gene: .; CDR3 protein: CASSQGLVGNQPQHF; CDR3 DNA: TGTGCCAGTAGTCAGGGGTTGGTTGGCAATCAGCCCCAGCATTTT
J gene: TRBJ2-5; V gene: TRBV14; clone size: .; D gene: .; CDR3 protein: CASFGEETQYF; CDR3 DNA: TGTGCCAGCTTTGGGGAAGAGACCCAGTACTTC
J gene: TRBJ2-7; V gene: TRBV7-9; clone size: .; D gene: TRBD1; CDR3 protein: CASSLVTGGSYEQYF; CDR3 DNA: TGTGCCAGCAGCTTAGTGACAGGGGGCTCCTACGAGCAGTACTTC
J gene: TRBJ2-6; V gene: TRBV25-1; clone size: .; D gene: .; CDR3 protein: CASSRAEAGANVLTF; CDR3 DNA: TGTGCCAGCAGTAGAGCTGAGGCTGGGGCCAACGTCCTGACTTTC
J gene: TRBJ2-1; V gene: TRBV2; clone size: .; D gene: TRBD2; CDR3 protein: CASSTARLAGPLPSFF; CDR3 DNA: TGTGCCAGCAGTACCGCTAGACTAGCGGGACCGCTCCCCTCCTTCTTC
J gene: TRBJ1-5; V gene: TRBV5-4; clone size: .; D gene: .; CDR3 protein: CASSLAPSEPQHF; CDR3 DNA: TGTGCCAGCAGCTTGGCTCCTTCCGAGCCCCAGCATTTT
J gene: TRBJ1-5; V gene: TRBV19; clone size: .; D gene: .; CDR3 protein: CATDDMYSNQPQHF; CDR3 DNA: TGTGCCACTGACGACATGTATAGCAATCAGCCCCAGCATTTT
J gene: TRBJ2-3; V gene: TRBV2; clone size: once; D gene: .; CDR3 protein: CASTRGPTDTQYF; CDR3 DNA: TGTGCCAGCACTAGAGGGCCCACAGATACGCAGTATTTT
J gene: TRBJ2-7; V gene: TRBV29-1; clone size: .; D gene: .; CDR3 protein: CSSRSGDEQYF; CDR3 DNA: TGCAGTTCAAGATCAGGGGACGAGCAGTACTTC
J gene: TRBJ1-1; V gene: TRBV5-4; clone size: .; D gene: .; CDR3 protein: CASAAEGYTEAFF; CDR3 DNA: TGTGCCAGCGCCGCGGAAGGTTACACTGAAGCTTTCTTT
J gene: TRBJ2-5; V gene: TRBV18; clone size: .; D gene: .; CDR3 protein: CASSPPPSRETQYF; CDR3 DNA: TGTGCCAGCTCACCACCACCTAGCAGAGAGACCCAGTACTTC
J gene: TRBJ2-7; V gene: TRBV6-5; clone size: .; D gene: .; CDR3 protein: CASSYRHTYEQYF; CDR3 DNA: TGTGCCAGCAGTTACCGGCACACCTACGAGCAGTACTTC
J gene: TRBJ1-5; V gene: TRBV6-5; clone size: .; D gene: TRBD1; CDR3 protein: CASSYDRGSNQPQHF; CDR3 DNA: TGTGCCAGCAGTTATGACAGGGGTAGCAATCAGCCCCAGCATTTT
J gene: TRBJ1-5; V gene: TRBV19; clone size: .; D gene: .; CDR3 protein: CASSRSGGAYQPQHF; CDR3 DNA: TGTGCCAGTAGCCGCTCGGGGGGCGCGTATCAGCCCCAGCATTTT